A selection of T cell receptor beta chains follows, all from one sample in a study of blood T cell repertoires in COVID-19. Profiling relied on immunoSEQ multiplex PCR, and the TCRdb table lists in-frame clones only, not all of them. Here the sample spans about 530,000 clones, 85% to 90% being singletons. Material: peripheral blood. The receptors were gathered from a woman between 45 and 60 years old with COVID-19, enrolled during active disease. Each CDR3 is given with its conserved first and last residue.

TRBJ1-2,TRBV19,CASRTGAGRGYTF
TRBJ2-1,TRBV6-5,CASKSGGHNEQFF
TRBJ1-2,TRBV18,CASSPGQDAYGYTF
TRBJ2-2,TRBV29-1,CSARGGASGELFF
TRBJ1-2,TRBV5-6,CASATYNYGYTF
TRBJ1-5,TRBV30,CAWSVPRGPQHF
TRBJ1-4,TRBV9,CASSGWDSNEKLFF
TRBJ1-1,TRBV5-1,CASSLAIGGTEAFF
TRBJ2-1,TRBV5-6,CASSLMGQGAKLNEQFF
TRBJ1-2,TRBV19,CASSSIGANYGYTF
TRBJ1-5,TRBV12-3/TRBV12-4,CASGQEPQHF
TRBJ1-1,TRBV5-4,CASSSFTGSEAFF
TRBJ1-5,TRBV30,CAWSVQGYQPQHF
TRBJ1-2,TRBV7-8,CAGSLAGTSDGYTF
TRBJ1-1,TRBV2,CASSKQGGDTEAFF
TRBJ2-3,TRBV19,CASSKTGLAGGLGTDTQYF
TRBJ2-5,TRBV3-1/TRBV3-2,CASSQGGLETQYF
TRBJ1-1,TRBV19,CASSMGQVGEAFF
TRBJ2-7,TRBV4-1,CASSQMRDGSYEQYF